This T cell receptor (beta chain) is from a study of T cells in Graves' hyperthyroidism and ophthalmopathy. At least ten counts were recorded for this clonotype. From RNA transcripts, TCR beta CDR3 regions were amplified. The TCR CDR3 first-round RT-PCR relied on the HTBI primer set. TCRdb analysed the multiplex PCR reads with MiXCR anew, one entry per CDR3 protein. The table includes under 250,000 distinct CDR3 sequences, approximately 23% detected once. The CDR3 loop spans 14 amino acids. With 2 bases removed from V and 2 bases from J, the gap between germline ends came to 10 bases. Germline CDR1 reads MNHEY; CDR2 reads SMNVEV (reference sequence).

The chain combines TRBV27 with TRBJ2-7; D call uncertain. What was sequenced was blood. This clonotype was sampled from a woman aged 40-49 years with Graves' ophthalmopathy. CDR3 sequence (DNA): TGTGCCAGCAGTTTAGATGGCGGTACCTACGAGCAGTACTTC. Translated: CASSLDGGTYEQYF.